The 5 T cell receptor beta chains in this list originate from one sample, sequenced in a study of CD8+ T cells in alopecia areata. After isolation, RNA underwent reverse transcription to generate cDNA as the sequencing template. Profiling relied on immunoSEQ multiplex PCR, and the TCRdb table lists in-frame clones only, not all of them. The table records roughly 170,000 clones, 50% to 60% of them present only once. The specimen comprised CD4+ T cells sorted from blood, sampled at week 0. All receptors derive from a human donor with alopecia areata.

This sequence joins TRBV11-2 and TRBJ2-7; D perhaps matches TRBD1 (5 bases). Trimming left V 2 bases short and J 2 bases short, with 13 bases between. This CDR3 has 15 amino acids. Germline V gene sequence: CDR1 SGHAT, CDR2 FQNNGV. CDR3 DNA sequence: TGTGCCAGCAGCTTAAGCAGGGAACCTCCCTACGAGCAGTACTTC. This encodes CASSLSREPPYEQYF.

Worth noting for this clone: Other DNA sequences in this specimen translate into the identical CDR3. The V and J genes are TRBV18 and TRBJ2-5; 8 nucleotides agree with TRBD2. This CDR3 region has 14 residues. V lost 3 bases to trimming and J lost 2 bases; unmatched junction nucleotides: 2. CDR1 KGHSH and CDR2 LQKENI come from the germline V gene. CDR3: CASSPTSGQETQYF. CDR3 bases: TGTGCCAGCTCACCTACTAGCGGACAAGAGACCCAGTACTTC.

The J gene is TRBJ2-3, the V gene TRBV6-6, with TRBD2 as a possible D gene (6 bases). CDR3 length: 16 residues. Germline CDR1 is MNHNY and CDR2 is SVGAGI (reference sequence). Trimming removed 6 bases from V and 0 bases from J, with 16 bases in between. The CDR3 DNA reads TGTGCCAGCAGCTTCACCGGGGGACCCAGCACAGATACGCAGTATTTT. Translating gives CASSFTGGPSTDTQYF.

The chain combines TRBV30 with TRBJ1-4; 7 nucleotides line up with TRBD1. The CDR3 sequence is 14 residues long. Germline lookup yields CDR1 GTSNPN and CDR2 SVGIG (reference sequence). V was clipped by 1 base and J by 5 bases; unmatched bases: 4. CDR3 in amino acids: CAWSGTGSNEKLFF. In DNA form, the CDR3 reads TGTGCCTGGAGTGGGACAGGTTCGAATGAAAAACTGTTTTTT.

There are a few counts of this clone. In DNA, the CDR3 is TGTGCCATCAGGGGCAGGGTGGGAATGAACACTGAAGCTTTCTTT. Protein: CAIRGRVGMNTEAFF. The chain carries TRBV10-3 and TRBJ1-1; TRBD1 might be the D (5 bases). V lost 6 bases and J lost 0, with 14 bases in between. CDR1 and CDR2 from the germline V gene are ENHRY and SYGVKD. The CDR3 is 15 amino acids.